This TCR beta chain was obtained from a study of liver allograft versus peripheral blood T cells. Looking at the study overall: Comparative analysis was performed on T cell receptor repertoires from transplanted livers and from recipients' peripheral blood.

In its sample, this clonotype is medium-sized. What it binds is not known. In germline, CDR1 is SGDLS, CDR2 YYNGEE. The CDR3 has 13 residues. Trimming took off 0 bases at V and 6 bases at J, with 9 bases between the two ends. TCRdb re-derived calls from the reads in MiXCR, one entry per CDR3 protein. The sample shows over a thousand distinct CDR3 sequences, 15% to 20% of them seen only once. Regarding the study as a whole: Reportedly, the T cell receptor repertoires inside liver allografts were not the same as those in peripheral blood.

The chain combines TRBV9 with TRBJ1-2; D gene unclear. The origin of this receptor is a human patient who had a liver transplant. Some of these T cells may belong to the graft donor. CDR3 region: CASSVVGNDGYTF. DNA of the CDR3: TGTGCCAGCAGCGTAGTAGGGAATGATGGCTACACCTTC.